The present entry profiles one T cell receptor (beta chain) with its context. Assay used: immunoSEQ multiplex PCR; TCRdb lists only in-frame clones, some missing. The table records 4,000 to 5,000 clones, 64% of them present only once. The data derive from a study of early stage breast cancer tumors. This CDR3 has 14 amino acids. V was trimmed by 3 bases and J by 6 bases, leaving 15 bases between them. Germline V gives CDR1 MDHEN, CDR2 SYDVKM. This clonotype was obtained from a person aged 50-59 years with breast cancer. V is TRBV28 and J is TRBJ2-7, with D perhaps TRBD1 (6 bases). Sequenced sample: breast tumor tissue. The CDR3 loop is CASSFGGAIIEQYF. Written as DNA, the CDR3 is TGTGCCAGCAGTTTTGGGGGCGCAATCATCGAGCAGTACTTC.